What follows are 21 T cell receptor beta chains derived from one specimen sequenced in a study of siplizumab effects on memory and regulatory T cells. Data came from immunoSEQ multiplex PCR; TCRdb stores just in-frame clones and leaves some out. The sample lists tens of thousands of clones, over 80% occurring once. The specimen was Tregs sorted from blood. These receptors were collected from a human donor in good health.

The rearrangement uses TRBV7-9 and TRBJ2-1; D gene unclear. Trimming stripped 4 bases from V and 5 bases from J, with 15 bases between. From germline, CDR1 is SEHNR and CDR2 FQNEAQ (reference sequence). CDR3 length equals 15 residues. The CDR3 region is CASSYSAPGHNEQFF. CDR3 bases: TGTGCCAGCAGCTATTCCGCCCCGGGCCACAATGAGCAGTTCTTC.

The chain links TRBV18 to TRBJ2-5, with D tentatively TRBD1 or TRBD2 (5 bases each). The CDR3 has 13 residues. Per germline, CDR1 KGHSH and CDR2 LQKENI. V gave up 8 bases and J gave up 5 bases, with 15 bases separating them. The CDR3 spells CASARDQLETQYF. Here the CDR3 DNA reads TGTGCCAGCGCTCGGGACCAGCTGGAGACCCAGTACTTC.

The rearrangement joins TRBV28 to TRBJ2-3; D gene uncertain. CDR1 is MDHEN and CDR2 is SYDVKM in the germline V gene. This CDR3 has 13 residues. Trimming shortened V by 5 bases and J by 3 bases, and 9 bases separated the two germline ends. CDR3 protein: CASSPYLTDTQYF. The CDR3 nucleotides read TGTGCCAGCAGTCCGTATTTGACAGATACGCAGTATTTT.

This sequence joins TRBV11-1 and TRBJ1-6, with 12 nucleotides matching TRBD1. This CDR3 is 15 amino acids long. V shed 5 bases, J shed 9 bases, and the junction held 5 bases outside the gene matches. From germline, CDR1 is SGHAT and CDR2 FQDESV (reference sequence). The chain's CDR3 is CASSPGTGGFSPLHF. The CDR3 DNA reads TGTGCCAGCAGCCCCGGGACAGGGGGCTTTTCACCCCTCCACTTT.

The chain joins TRBV9 to TRBJ1-5; TRBD1 might be the D (5 bases). Germline CDR1 and CDR2: SGDLS and YYNGEE. CDR3 size: 14 residues. The V and J ends lost 1 base and 7 bases respectively, with 12 bases between them. The CDR3 bases are TGTGCCAGCAGCGTAAATGCAGGGAACCAGCCCCAGCATTTT. It translates to CASSVNAGNQPQHF.

V is TRBV14 and J is TRBJ1-3; TRBD1 matches 9 bases. CDR1 is SGHDN, CDR2 FVKESK, per germline. CDR3 length equals 16 residues. The V segment lost 1 base and the J segment 2 bases; nucleotides outside the gene matches: 3. This CDR3 reads CASSQAGTGTGNTIYF. The CDR3 DNA follows: TGTGCCAGCAGCCAAGCCGGGACAGGGACTGGAAACACCATATATTTT.

This sequence joins TRBV4-1 and TRBJ1-6; D may be TRBD1 (5 bases). V lost 0 bases and J 7 bases, leaving 19 bases between the germline ends. CDR3 length: 18 residues. The germline V gene encodes CDR1 MGHRA and CDR2 YSYEKL. CDR3 nucleotide sequence: TGCGCCAGCAGCCAAGAAGGAGGAGGAATTTGGGACAATTCACCCCTCCACTTT. This translates into CASSQEGGGIWDNSPLHF.

This chain uses TRBV11-3 with TRBJ2-3, with D uncertain. Germline CDR1 is SGHNT and CDR2 is YENEEA. CDR3 length equals 13 residues. The germline V and J ends were trimmed by 5 bases and 6 bases, with 12 bases remaining between them. The CDR3, as DNA: TGTGCCAGCAGCACCCGTAATCTGGATACGCAGTATTTT. Its translation: CASSTRNLDTQYF.

The V gene is TRBV27, the J gene TRBJ2-4; D not certain. CDR1 is MNHEY and CDR2 is SMNVEV in the germline V gene (reference sequence). The ends were cut back, 4 bases at V and 9 bases at J, with 13 bases in the middle. The CDR3 length is 13 residues. For the CDR3, the DNA is TGTGCCAGCAGTTCCCCAAGGACCGGCATTCAGTACTTC. It translates to CASSSPRTGIQYF.

V gene TRBV10-3 combines with J gene TRBJ2-1; the match to TRBD2 covers 9 bases. Per the germline V gene, CDR1 is ENHRY and CDR2 is SYGVKD. This CDR3 contains 17 residues. The V gene end was trimmed by 2 bases and the J gene end by 10 bases; junction bases not matched to a gene: 15. The CDR3 loop is CAISEGGLAGRPREQFF. CDR3 bases: TGTGCCATCAGTGAGGGCGGGCTAGCGGGGCGCCCCCGGGAGCAGTTCTTC.

J is TRBJ2-3 and V is TRBV10-3, with 9 bases lining up with TRBD1. The V gene's germline CDR1 is ENHRY and CDR2 SYGVKD. The CDR3 spans 14 residues. The V gene end was trimmed by 8 bases and the J gene end by 5 bases; junction bases not matched to a gene: 8. The CDR3 DNA follows: TGTGCCATCGCCGGGACAGGGTCGAAAGATACGCAGTATTTT. Encoded protein: CAIAGTGSKDTQYF.

This rearrangement joins TRBV19 to TRBJ1-1, with 7 nucleotides matching TRBD1. Unmatched junction bases numbered 6, after V lost 9 bases and J lost 5 bases. The CDR3 has 12 amino acids. Germline V CDR1 and CDR2: LNHDA, SQIVND (reference sequence). The CDR3 DNA reads TGTGCCAGCCGGGACAGTCAGACTGAAGCTTTCTTT. This gives the protein CASRDSQTEAFF.

The chain is built from TRBV7-2 and TRBJ1-6; D is uncertain. The V gene's germline CDR1 is SGHTA and CDR2 FQGNSA. The V and J ends lost 5 bases and 2 bases respectively, with 7 bases between them. The CDR3 covers 14 residues. This CDR3 reads CASSPGAYNSPLHF. Written as DNA, the CDR3 is TGTGCCAGCAGCCCGGGAGCCTATAATTCACCCCTCCACTTT. Based on the CDR3 plus reference TRBV7-2 and TRBJ1-6, the full variable domain is GAGVSQSPSNKVTEKGKDVELRCDPISGHTALYWYRQSLGQGLEFLIYFQGNSAPDKSGLPSDRFSAERTGGSVSTLTIQRTQQEDSAVYLCASSPGAYNSPLHFGNGTRLTVT.

V and J are TRBV30 and TRBJ2-1; 7 bases map to TRBD1. CDR1 GTSNPN and CDR2 SVGIG come from the germline V gene (reference sequence). The CDR3 is 17 residues long. Unmatched junction bases numbered 15, after V lost 1 base and J lost 6 bases. CDR3 DNA: TGTGCCTGGAGTGACTCGCCGGGGCAGGGGGTATTCAATGAGCAGTTCTTC. As protein: CAWSDSPGQGVFNEQFF.

V gene TRBV27 combines with J gene TRBJ1-5, with TRBD1 matching over 10 bases. The CDR3 runs 15 residues. V trimming: 3 bases; J trimming: 7 bases; junction bases outside the gene matches: 6. Germline values: CDR1 MNHEY, CDR2 SMNVEV (reference sequence). CDR3 protein: CASSLRGQGGQPQHF. In DNA, the CDR3 is TGTGCCAGCAGTTTGAGAGGACAGGGGGGACAGCCCCAGCATTTT.

The chain is built from TRBV18 and TRBJ2-5; D not resolved. CDR1 and CDR2 (germline): KGHSH, LQKENI. CDR3 length: 14 amino acids. V was trimmed by 5 bases and J by 5 bases, leaving 15 bases between them. Here the CDR3 DNA reads TGTGCCAGCTCATCCTTGGACGGCAGGGAGACCCAGTACTTC. Its translation is CASSSLDGRETQYF.

J is TRBJ1-2 and V is TRBV5-4; 7 nucleotides align to TRBD1. The CDR3 runs 13 residues. Trimming cost V 0 bases and J 4 bases; bases outside gene matches: 0. Germline lookup yields CDR1 SGHNT and CDR2 YYREEE (reference sequence). CDR3 residues: CASSLDRGYGYTF. The CDR3 DNA sequence: TGTGCCAGCAGCTTGGACAGGGGCTATGGCTACACCTTC.

The V and J genes are TRBV10-3 and TRBJ2-1; 7 bases are shared with TRBD2. This CDR3 is 16 amino acids long. With 0 bases clipped from V and 1 base from J, the junction kept 3 bases outside the gene matches. CDR1 is ENHRY and CDR2 is SYGVKD in the germline V gene. DNA of the CDR3: TGTGCCATCAGTGAGTCGGGCGGGGGTTCCTACAATGAGCAGTTCTTC. Residues: CAISESGGGSYNEQFF.

The chain carries TRBV6-6 and TRBJ1-2; D unclear. Trimming took 2 bases from V and 3 from J, leaving 13 bases between them. The germline V gene has CDR1 MNHNY and CDR2 SVGAGI (reference sequence). The CDR3 has 15 amino acids. The CDR3 here is CASSYGGKWDYGYTF. Written as DNA, the CDR3 is TGTGCCAGCAGTTACGGCGGAAAATGGGACTATGGCTACACCTTC.

This clone was seen once. CDR3 in amino acids: CASSQDWAGSSPNQPQHF. CDR3 nucleotide sequence: TGCGCCAGCAGCCAAGATTGGGCAGGGAGTTCCCCCAATCAGCCCCAGCATTTT. V usage is TRBV4-1 and J usage is TRBJ1-5, with a weak D call TRBD1 (5 bases). Germline values: CDR1 MGHRA, CDR2 YSYEKL. The CDR3 loop spans 18 amino acids. V was pared by 0 bases and J by 3 bases, with 18 bases between.

The chain combines TRBV7-9 with TRBJ2-2; 7 bases are a match to TRBD1. With 8 bases clipped from V and 7 bases from J, the junction kept 10 bases outside the gene matches. The V gene's germline CDR1 is SEHNR and CDR2 FQNEAQ (reference sequence). The CDR3 has 14 amino acids. As DNA, the CDR3 is TGTGCCAGCGGCTCCCAGGGGGAAGTCGGGGAGCTGTTTTTT. Translating it yields CASGSQGEVGELFF.